This T cell receptor (beta chain) was identified during a study of cytomegalovirus exposure and HLA in healthy donors listed by TCRdb under 2017. Regarding the study in general: An earlier analysis of roughly 630 of the donors reported 250 to 350 Gb of sequence data and some 120 million unique TCR beta sequences from about 179 million T cells. Four to six DR-DQ haplotypes were handled as single units for association and clustering, since linkage in the cohort was strong. Donor age, sex, ethnicity and CMV serostatus were collected together with the repertoire data. To predict cytomegalovirus infection status, the study combined high-throughput TCR immunosequencing, statistical association of individual TCRs with disease status, and machine learning. A later genetic analysis took genome-wide SNP genotypes for about 55% of the roughly 670 donors and used that subset as a discovery cohort. Among 398 genotyped donors of the cohort, an average of around 240,000 unique TCR beta nucleotide sequences were sequenced per donor, roughly 18% of them non-productive. All discovery cohort repertoires had been generated using a single sequencing platform. The study used immunosequencing to profile the T cell repertoires of approximately 690 subjects and linked those repertoires to cytomegalovirus serostatus. Rather than drawing on any new phenotypic data, the later analysis identified candidate immune exposures from TCR beta sequences and the way those sequences occurred across donors. Of the roughly 430 genotyped donors, over 65% fell in the genetic ancestry cluster associated with self-reported Caucasian donors. In a later analysis, previously published TCR beta repertoires from 666 donors were re-analyzed and high-resolution HLA genotyping was added so that TCR occurrence patterns could be studied. An earlier analysis of fewer than 700 of the donors applied high-throughput TCR beta sequencing to assess whether each TCR beta V gene segment acted as functional or pseudogenic. The study aimed to test whether signatures of past pathogen exposure could be identified by cataloging public T cell receptors. Approximately 310 gigabases of sequencing data and tens of millions of unique TCR sequences were included in an early release covering about 700 HLA-typed donors. Typing coverage varied by locus: 629-630 donors for A, B, C, DRB1 and DQB1; roughly 560 for DQA1; some 610 for DPA1; approximately 450 for DPB1. Besides the first cohort of roughly 660 subjects, a separate validation cohort made up of roughly 120 different subjects was used. Class I and class II HLA loci were covered by the typing at four-digit resolution. The paper as a whole reports these results and caveats: A further reported finding was that TCR beta sequences accurately predicted the HLA-A and HLA-B alleles for most subjects in the first cohort. HLA typing was unavailable for some donors at each locus, so association tests used only the typed subset. For the cohort, immune exposure information was limited to CMV serostatus. The 87-base-pair reads could not distinguish some IMGT-functional V segments, including TRBV6-2 and TRBV6-3, so those segments were excluded. Cytomegalovirus status was reported to be diagnosed by the classifier with high specificity and sensitivity in both the original and validation cohorts. In a later analysis, over 15,000 TCR beta sequences were associated with specific HLA alleles at a false discovery rate of 0.05. Linkage disequilibrium might explain the correlated functional status among segregating V segments, but an unknown experimental factor could not be excluded. A later analysis found that HLA-associated TCR beta chains were more clonally expanded and had lower generation probabilities than equally common non-associated chains. In a later analysis, several top co-occurrence clusters were reported to appear linked to parvovirus B19, influenza, CMV and Epstein-Barr virus. Strong co-occurrence of HLA alleles, especially DR and DQ, made assigning TCR associations to individual alleles difficult. In the study, roughly 160 TCR beta chains were listed as associated with cytomegalovirus. Sequencing depth was assumed to be roughly uniform across donors in the presence/absence analyses, though that assumption may not hold. Only TCR beta chains were sequenced in this cohort, and the absence of alpha or paired-chain data limited detectable features. A later analysis found that most CMV-associated TCR beta chains appeared HLA-restricted, with HLA associations seemingly driven largely by CMV exposure. In vitro tests confirmed that a few of the cytomegalovirus-associated TCR beta chains recognize cytomegalovirus antigens. The sequencing pipeline was judged likely to have produced a cluster of highly shared sequence variants as a technical artifact. In a later genetic analysis, fewer N-insertions in productive TCRs were reported among donors in an Asian-associated ancestry cluster than the roughly 640-donor mean. The earlier analysis of around 600 of the donors excluded about 16 rarely observed V segments, including chromosome 9 orphons, because counts were too low. Most TCR sequences were seen in very few donors, while some public TCRs were found in many individuals. The authors suggested that the approach could potentially be extended to other disease states and immunological phenotypes. An association between a missense DCLRE1C variant and V-gene and J-gene trimming of TCR beta chains was found in a later genetic analysis and replicated in an independent cohort. Broadly in line with IMGT annotations, most TCR beta V segments showed up in productive rearrangements about 90% or about 30% of the time in an earlier analysis of under 700 of the donors. According to a later analysis, TCR association rates differed among HLA loci, with DRB1 alleles showing the most associated TCRs and HLA-C alleles showing the fewest.

The method was the immunoSEQ multiplex PCR assay. The multiplex PCR relied on a mix of 60 forward primers for TCR Vbeta segments and 13 reverse primers for TCR Jbeta segments. The CDR3 region of rearranged TCR beta genes was amplified from genomic DNA with a multiplex PCR assay. Amplified TCR beta libraries were sequenced as 87-base-pair reads on the Illumina HiSeq System. On the study's bioinformatics: A later analysis counted around 72 million unique TCR beta chains across the 600 to 850 repertoires, and around 9.9 million of these chains were shared by at least two donors. To remove PCR and sequencing errors, raw reads were error-corrected and collapsed into unique sequences using a nearest-neighbor algorithm that merged closely related sequences. V, D and J gene segments were assigned by aligning CDR3 sequences to IMGT reference sequences. For a sequence to be retained, a match of at least six nucleotides to both a V gene segment and a J gene segment was required. Rearrangements were called productive when the CDR3 lacked stop codons and stayed in frame with V and J; all others were non-productive. Following IMGT convention, CDR3 was defined as the stretch from the second conserved V-encoded cysteine up to the conserved J-encoded phenylalanine. Sequences without an unambiguous match to a single V gene segment were excluded from the earlier analysis of about 630 of the donors. An earlier analysis of a few hundred of the donors classified V segments as functional when productive rearrangements were above 56.7% and as segregating when the standard deviation between donors was above 5%. To diagnose cytomegalovirus status from the catalog of TCR beta chain sequences, a statistical classification framework was built. A later analysis assigned V and J genes by comparing TCR nucleotide sequences with IMGT/GENE-DB human TR gene sequences. The TCRdist pipeline was used in a later analysis to assign CDR3 sequences and most-parsimonious VDJ recombination scenarios. In a later analysis, each TCR beta chain was defined by its CDR3 amino acid sequence together with its V-gene family, and reads lacking a unique V-gene family were excluded. To address suspected cross-contamination and a sequencing artifact, a later analysis removed approximately 600 highly shared, low-generation-probability nucleotide sequences. For each public chain, a later analysis derived a clonal expansion index from normalized ranks of inferred template counts within each repertoire. A later analysis computed generation probabilities with a VDJ recombination model fitted to out-of-frame rearrangements, and checked the results against IGoR. Hypergeometric tests were used in a later analysis to score TCR-TCR, TCR-HLA and TCR-CMV co-occurrence, with a repertoire-size bias correction applied to the TCR pairs. A later analysis estimated false discovery rates by permuting HLA or CMV assignments 20 times. In a later analysis, co-occurring TCRs were grouped with DBSCAN, and TCRdist sequence similarity was added when clustering was performed within HLA-allele-positive subsets. Repertoires with fewer than 30,000 or more than 120,000 public chains were left out of co-occurrence clustering, as were four to six repertoires with anomalous nucleotide sharing. Here the immuneACCESS table is served through TCRdb, limited to in-frame sequences with V and J called. Missing clones are a known gap in these copies; in checked studies unresolved V genes cover under half, and the rest lacks a known reason. The D gene and trimming were derived from the DNA, and the V and J assignments and clone size from that table. The sample has about 150,000 clones on record, 75% to 80% of them singletons. The biggest ten clones account for approximately 1.5% of the sample.

Via the germline V gene, CDR1 is MRHNA and CDR2 SNTAGT. The cysteine opens and the phenylalanine closes a CDR3 of 14 amino acids. Only the CDR3 DNA is retained, 42 bases long and in frame from the first base. V sheds 9 bases and J sheds 10 bases, leaving 19 bases between their ends. In total, about 650 healthy bone marrow donors made up the cohort. Cohort members were all nominally healthy when sampled, although unrecorded immune exposures were likely present. The donor was CMV seronegative and belonged to the group of several hundred seronegative cohort members. Every donor gave a peripheral blood sample, and the peripheral blood mononuclear cells from that sample were used for TCR beta sequencing. The Qiagen DNeasy Blood Extraction Kit was used to extract genomic DNA from the blood cell samples. In regard to this clone: Its antigen is still unknown. Within one base of it there is no much larger clone, and no base qualities were kept.

The sequence joins TRBV6-4 to TRBJ1-6; no D segment can be confidently identified. The material sequenced was PBMCs. The clonotype comes from a woman aged 25-40 years in good health and CMV-seronegative. For the CDR3, the sequence is CARPREVDCSPLHF. The DNA is TGTGCCAGGCCGAGGGAGGTTGATTGCTCACCCCTCCACTTT.